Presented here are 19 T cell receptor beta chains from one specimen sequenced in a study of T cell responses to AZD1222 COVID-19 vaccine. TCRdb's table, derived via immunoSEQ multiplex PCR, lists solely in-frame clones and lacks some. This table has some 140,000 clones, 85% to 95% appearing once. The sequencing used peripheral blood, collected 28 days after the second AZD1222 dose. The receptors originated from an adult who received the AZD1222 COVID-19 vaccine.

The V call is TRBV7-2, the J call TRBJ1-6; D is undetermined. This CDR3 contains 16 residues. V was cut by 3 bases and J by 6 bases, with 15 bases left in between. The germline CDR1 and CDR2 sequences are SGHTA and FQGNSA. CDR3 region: CASSFRVLGSNSPLHF. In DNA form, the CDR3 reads TGTGCCAGCAGCTTTCGGGTCCTGGGGAGTAATTCACCCCTCCACTTT.

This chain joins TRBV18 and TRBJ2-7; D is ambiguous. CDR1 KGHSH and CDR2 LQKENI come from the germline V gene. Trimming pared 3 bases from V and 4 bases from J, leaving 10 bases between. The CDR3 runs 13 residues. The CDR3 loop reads CASSPLSEYEQYF. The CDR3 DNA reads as TGTGCCAGCTCACCTCTTTCCGAATACGAGCAGTACTTC.

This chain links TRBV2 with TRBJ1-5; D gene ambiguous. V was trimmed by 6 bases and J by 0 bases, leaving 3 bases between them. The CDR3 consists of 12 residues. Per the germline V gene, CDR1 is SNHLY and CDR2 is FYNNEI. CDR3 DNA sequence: TGTGCCAGCAGGGGTAGCAATCAGCCCCAGCATTTT. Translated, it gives CASRGSNQPQHF.

The CDR3, as DNA: TGTGCCAGCACCCAAATATTAGACAGGGTCTTTCCCTACGAGCAGTACTTC. It specifies CASTQILDRVFPYEQYF. The rearrangement uses TRBV11-2 and TRBJ2-7, with 7 bases lining up with TRBD1. The germline V gene encodes CDR1 SGHAT and CDR2 FQNNGV. The CDR3 loop spans 17 amino acids. J gave up 2 bases and V 7 bases, and 17 bases lay outside the gene matches. The whole variable domain, remainder taken from reference TRBV11-2 and TRBJ2-7, is EAGVAQSPRYKIIEKRQSVAFWCNPISGHATLYWYQQILGQGPKLLIQFQNNGVVDDSQLPKDRFSAERLKGVDSTLKIQPAKLEDSAVYLCASTQILDRVFPYEQYFGPGTRLTVT.

In DNA, the CDR3 is TGCAGTGCTAGTCCGAGCGGGGGGCTAACAGATACGCAGTATTTT. This translates into CSASPSGGLTDTQYF. V and J are TRBV20-1 and TRBJ2-3; 9 bases match TRBD2. V lost 3 bases, J lost 3 bases, and 7 bases stayed unmatched. Germline loops: CDR1 DFQATT, CDR2 SNEGSKA (reference sequence). The CDR3 has 15 amino acids.

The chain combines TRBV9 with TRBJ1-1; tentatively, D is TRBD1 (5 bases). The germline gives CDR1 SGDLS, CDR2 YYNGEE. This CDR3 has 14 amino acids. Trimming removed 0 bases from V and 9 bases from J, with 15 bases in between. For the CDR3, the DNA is TGTGCCAGCAGCGTAGGATATGGGACGGAGAAAGCTTTCTTT. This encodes CASSVGYGTEKAFF.

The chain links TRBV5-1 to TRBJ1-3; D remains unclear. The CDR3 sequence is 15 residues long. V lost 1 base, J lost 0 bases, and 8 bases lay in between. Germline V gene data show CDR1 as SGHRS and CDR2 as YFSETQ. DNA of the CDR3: TGCGCCAGCAGCTTGTTAGGGTTCTCTGGAAACACCATATATTTT. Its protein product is CASSLLGFSGNTIYF.

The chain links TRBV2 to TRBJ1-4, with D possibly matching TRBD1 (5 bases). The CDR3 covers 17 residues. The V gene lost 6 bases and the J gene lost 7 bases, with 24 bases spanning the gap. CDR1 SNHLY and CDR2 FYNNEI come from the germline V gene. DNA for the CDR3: TGTGCCAGCAGCGAAATACGACTTGACAGCTCGAGTGAAAAACTGTTTTTT. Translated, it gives CASSEIRLDSSSEKLFF.

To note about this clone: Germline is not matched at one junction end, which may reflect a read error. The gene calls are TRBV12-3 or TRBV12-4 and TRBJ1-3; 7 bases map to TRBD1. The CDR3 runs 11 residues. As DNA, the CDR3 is TGTGCCAGCAGTTGGGGACAGTCTTCGCATTTT. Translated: CASSWGQSSHF.

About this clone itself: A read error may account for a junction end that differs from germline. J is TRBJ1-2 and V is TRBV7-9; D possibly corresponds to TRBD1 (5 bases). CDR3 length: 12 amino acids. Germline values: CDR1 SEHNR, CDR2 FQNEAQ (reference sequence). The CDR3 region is CASSLEQAELDF. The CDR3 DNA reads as TGTGCCAGCAGCTTAGAACAGGCGGAACTTGATTTC.

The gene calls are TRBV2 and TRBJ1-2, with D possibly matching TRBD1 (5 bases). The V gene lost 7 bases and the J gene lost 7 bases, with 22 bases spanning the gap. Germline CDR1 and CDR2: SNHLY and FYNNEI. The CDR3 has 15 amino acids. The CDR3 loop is CASIGTGLISRGYTF. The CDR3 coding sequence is TGTGCCAGCATCGGGACCGGGTTAATCTCTCGTGGCTACACCTTC.

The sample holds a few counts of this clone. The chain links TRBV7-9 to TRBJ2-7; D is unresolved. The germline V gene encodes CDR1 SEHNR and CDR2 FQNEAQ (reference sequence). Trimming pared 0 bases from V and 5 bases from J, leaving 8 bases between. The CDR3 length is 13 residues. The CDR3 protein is CASSLAPNHEQYF. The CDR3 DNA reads TGTGCCAGCAGCTTAGCCCCTAATCACGAGCAGTACTTC.

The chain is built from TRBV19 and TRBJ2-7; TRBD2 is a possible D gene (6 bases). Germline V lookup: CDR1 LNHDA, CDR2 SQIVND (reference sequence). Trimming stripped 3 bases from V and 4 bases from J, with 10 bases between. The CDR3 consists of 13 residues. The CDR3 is CASSMEGWYEQYF. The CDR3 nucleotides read TGTGCCAGTAGTATGGAGGGCTGGTACGAGCAGTACTTC.

The CDR3 coding sequence is TGTGCCAGCAGCGGACGGATGGCTAATTCACCCCTCCACTTT. Translating it yields CASSGRMANSPLHF. The rearrangement joins TRBV5-4 to TRBJ1-6; D is unclear. V lost 4 bases and J lost 6, with 11 bases in between. This CDR3 has 14 residues. The germline V gene encodes CDR1 SGHNT and CDR2 YYREEE (reference sequence).

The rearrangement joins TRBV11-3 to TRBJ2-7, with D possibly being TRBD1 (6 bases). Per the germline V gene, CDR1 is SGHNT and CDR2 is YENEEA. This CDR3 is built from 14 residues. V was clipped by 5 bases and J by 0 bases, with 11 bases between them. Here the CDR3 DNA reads TGTGCCAGCAGCCCGGACAGCTTCTCCTACGAGCAGTACTTC. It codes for CASSPDSFSYEQYF.

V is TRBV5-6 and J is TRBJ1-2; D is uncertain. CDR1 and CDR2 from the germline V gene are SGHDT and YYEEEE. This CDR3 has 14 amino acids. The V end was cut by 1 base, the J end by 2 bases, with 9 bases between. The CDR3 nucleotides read TGTGCCAGCAGCTTGCTCTCCCGAAACTATGGCTACACCTTC. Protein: CASSLLSRNYGYTF.

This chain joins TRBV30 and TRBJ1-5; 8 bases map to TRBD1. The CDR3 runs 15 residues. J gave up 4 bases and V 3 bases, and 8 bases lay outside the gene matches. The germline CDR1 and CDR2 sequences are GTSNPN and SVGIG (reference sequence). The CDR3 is CAWRSTGEGNQPQHF. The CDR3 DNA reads TGTGCCTGGAGATCGACAGGGGAGGGAAATCAGCCCCAGCATTTT.

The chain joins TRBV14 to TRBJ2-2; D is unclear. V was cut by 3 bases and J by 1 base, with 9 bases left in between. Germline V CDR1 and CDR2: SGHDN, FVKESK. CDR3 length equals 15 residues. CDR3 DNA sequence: TGTGCCAGCAGCCACATGAAAAGGAACACCGGGGAGCTGTTTTTT. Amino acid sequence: CASSHMKRNTGELFF.

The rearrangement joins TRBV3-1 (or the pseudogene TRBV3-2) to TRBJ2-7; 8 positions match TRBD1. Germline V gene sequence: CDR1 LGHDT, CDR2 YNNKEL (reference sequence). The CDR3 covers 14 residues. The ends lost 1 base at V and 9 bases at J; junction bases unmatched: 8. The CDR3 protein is CASSQGRTGSGQYF. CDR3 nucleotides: TGTGCCAGCAGCCAAGGGAGGACAGGGAGCGGGCAGTACTTC.